This TCR beta chain was recovered during a study of blood T cell repertoires in COVID-19. About the study: Two negative PCRs, clearance, or symptom resolution were required of recovered Cohort 3 donors. PBMCs, B-cell-depleted T cells, or T cells provided the cDNA or gDNA that made up the material.

Germline V gives CDR1 SGDLS, CDR2 YYNGEE. There are 13 residues in the CDR3. The J segment lost 12 bases and the V segment lost 4 bases, leaving 9 bases of the junction unmatched. Sequencing was performed with immunoSEQ multiplex PCR; in TCRdb, only in-frame clones are kept and a portion is missing. The top ten hold roughly 4.3% of the sample, which has roughly 150,000 clones, 84% seen once. The receptor comes from a man between 50 and 59 years old in a cohort exposed to, infected with or recovered from COVID-19 (not recorded which). This chain uses TRBV9 with TRBJ1-3; TRBD1 agrees at 8 bases. The sequencing sample was made of PBMCs or T cells enriched from blood (not recorded which). CDR3 sequence reads: CASSFRGQDRIYF. CDR3 sequence (DNA): TGTGCCAGCAGCTTCAGGGGGCAGGATCGCATATATTTT.